The 21 T cell receptor beta chains in this list originate from one sample, sequenced in a study of blood T cells in healthy people across ages. With a J-beta primer mix and a sample-barcoded 5' primer, a second PCR ran about 7 to 12 cycles. TCRdb reanalysed the 5' RACE reads using MiXCR and keeps one entry per CDR3 protein. Of roughly 1.6 million distinct CDR3 sequences listed, roughly a third were seen once; the top ten hold approximately 10%. The sequencing input was blood. The receptors were gathered from a young woman in good health.

The chain employs TRBV27 and TRBJ2-3, with D unresolved. Germline CDR1 reads MNHEY; CDR2 reads SMNVEV (reference sequence). The CDR3 extends over 16 amino acids. V was shortened by 4 bases and J by 2 bases, with 16 bases between the two germline ends. The CDR3 loop is CASSSLRGQNTDTQYF. The CDR3 region has the DNA TGTGCCAGCAGTTCCCTGCGTGGGCAGAACACAGATACGCAGTATTTT.

This clonotype showed up many times. The V and J genes are TRBV12-3 or TRBV12-4 and TRBJ2-3; 9 nucleotides match TRBD2. This CDR3 has 16 residues. V trimming: 0 bases; J trimming: 2 bases; junction bases outside the gene matches: 3. The CDR3 region is CASSLAAGGPTDTQYF. In nucleotides, the CDR3 is TGTGCCAGCAGTTTAGCGGCGGGGGGGCCCACAGATACGCAGTATTTT.

A few counts support this clonotype. This chain links TRBV30 with TRBJ2-7, with D possibly TRBD1 on 6 matching bases. The V and J ends lost 4 bases and 10 bases respectively, with 20 bases between them. The CDR3 loop spans 13 amino acids. CDR1 and CDR2 (germline): GTSNPN, SVGIG (reference sequence). The CDR3 spells CAWNPGQLTTQYF. The CDR3 region has the DNA TGTGCCTGGAACCCAGGACAGCTAACCACTCAGTACTTC.

This chain joins TRBV5-1 and TRBJ2-3; maybe TRBD1 (6 bases). This CDR3 is 16 amino acids long. The V end lost 3 bases, the J end lost 6 bases, and 20 bases lay between the germline ends. Germline V gene sequence: CDR1 SGHRS, CDR2 YFSETQ. CDR3 nucleotides: TGCGCCAGCAGCTCACAGGGTTCACGGACCACGGATACGCAGTATTTT. It translates to CASSSQGSRTTDTQYF.

About this clonotype: The junction departs from germline at one end; a sequencing error may be responsible. The chain recombines TRBV6-6 with TRBJ2-5; D ambiguous. Germline-derived CDR1 and CDR2 are MNHNY and SVGAGI (reference sequence). CDR3 length: 16 amino acids. The CDR3 region has the DNA TGTGCCAGCAGCTTCCCAGGCTCCAACTCCCAAGAGACCCAGCACTTC. Protein: CASSFPGSNSQETQHF.

In its sample, this clonotype was seen once. The gene calls are TRBV30 and TRBJ2-3, with 14 bases lining up with TRBD2. CDR3 length: 18 amino acids. The V segment lost 0 bases and the J segment 9 bases; nucleotides outside the gene matches: 14. CDR1 GTSNPN and CDR2 SVGIG come from the germline V gene (reference sequence). The CDR3 DNA follows: TGTGCCTGGAGTGTCGGTGCCGGGACTAGCGGGAGAAGGCGCACGCAGTATTTT. Protein product: CAWSVGAGTSGRRRTQYF.

In nucleotides, the CDR3 is TGTGCCATCAGTGAGTCGATGGGACAGACTAACTATGGCTACACCTTC. This sequence encodes CAISESMGQTNYGYTF. This sequence joins TRBV10-3 and TRBJ1-2; TRBD1 matches 7 bases. This CDR3 is built from 16 residues. V lost 0 bases to trimming and J lost 0 bases; unmatched junction nucleotides: 4. Per germline, CDR1 ENHRY and CDR2 SYGVKD.

This clonotype was seen a few times. The chain uses TRBV27 and TRBJ2-1; TRBD2 matches at 12 bases. The CDR3 sequence is 16 residues long. Germline V gene data show CDR1 as MNHEY and CDR2 as SMNVEV (reference sequence). The V segment lost 4 bases and the J segment 9 bases; nucleotides outside the gene matches: 10. CDR3 residues: CASSSRLAGGPGEQFF. CDR3 DNA: TGTGCCAGCAGTTCCCGTCTAGCGGGAGGGCCCGGTGAGCAGTTCTTC.

In the case of this clonotype: Given a much more abundant clone one base away, this may be a read error. The chain uses TRBV4-1 and TRBJ2-5; 7 positions match TRBD2. V shed 0 bases and J 2 bases; nucleotides not matched to a gene: 6. CDR1 is MGHRA and CDR2 is YSYEKL in the germline V gene. This CDR3 is built from 16 residues. The CDR3 DNA follows: TGCGCCAGCAGCCAAGATTGGGGAGGGACTCAAGAGACCCAGTACTTC. Translated, it gives CASSQDWGGTQETQYF.

The chain is built from TRBV6-5 and TRBJ2-7, with TRBD1 matching 8 bases. This CDR3 contains 13 residues. After removal of 8 bases from V and 3 bases from J, the junction contained 6 bases not matched to a gene. CDR1 MNHEY and CDR2 SVGAGI come from the germline V gene. The CDR3 DNA follows: TGTGCCAGCGGTGACGACAGGGGCTACGAGCAGTACTTC. Protein sequence: CASGDDRGYEQYF.

This clonotype occurred once. The gene calls are TRBV30 and TRBJ1-5; possible D gene TRBD1, 6 bases. Trimming left V 2 bases short and J 6 bases short, with 14 bases between. This CDR3 is built from 14 residues. Germline V gives CDR1 GTSNPN, CDR2 SVGIG (reference sequence). This CDR3 reads CAWSSTGAAQPQHF. The CDR3 DNA reads TGTGCCTGGAGTTCGACAGGTGCAGCTCAGCCCCAGCATTTT.

The CDR3 sequence: CASSQAKGAGGKFF. In DNA form, the CDR3 reads TGTGCCAGCAGCCAAGCCAAAGGGGCGGGGGGCAAGTTCTTC. The chain has TRBV3-1 and TRBJ2-1; TRBD2 matches at 8 bases. The CDR3 runs 14 residues. The germline gives CDR1 LGHDT, CDR2 YNNKEL (reference sequence). The V and J ends lost 1 base and 14 bases, in that order; junction bases with no gene match: 10.

As to this clonotype: At one boundary the junction diverges from the germline segment, which might be a read error. This chain links TRBV7-2 with TRBJ1-1; tentatively, D is TRBD1 (5 bases). The CDR3 is 14 amino acids. Looked up from germline, CDR1 is SGHTA and CDR2 is FQGNSA. CDR3 DNA: TGTGCCAGCAGCTCCAGAACAGGCAACATTGAAGCTTTCTTT. Encoded protein: CASSSRTGNIEAFF.

The chain couples TRBV10-3 to TRBJ2-1; no clear D gene. The V and J ends lost 2 bases and 8 bases respectively, with 4 bases between them. The CDR3 is 11 residues long. CDR1 is ENHRY, CDR2 SYGVKD, per germline. The CDR3 region is CAISEQDEQFF. DNA of the CDR3: TGTGCCATCAGTGAGCAGGATGAGCAGTTCTTC.

This chain links TRBV30 with TRBJ1-2; 9 bases align to TRBD1. The germline CDR1 and CDR2 sequences are GTSNPN and SVGIG (reference sequence). Trimming removed 0 bases from V and 6 bases from J; junction bases left unmatched: 11. This CDR3 is built from 16 residues. CDR3 region: CAWSVLDRGPSNGYTF. In nucleotides, the CDR3 is TGTGCCTGGAGTGTACTGGACAGGGGTCCCTCGAATGGCTACACCTTC.

This clonotype has just a few counts. The gene calls are TRBV27 and TRBJ2-1, with 8 bases aligning to TRBD2. The germline gives CDR1 MNHEY, CDR2 SMNVEV (reference sequence). The J segment lost 2 bases and the V segment lost 3 bases, leaving 9 bases of the junction unmatched. CDR3 length: 17 residues. CDR3 nucleotides: TGTGCCAGCAGTTTTCCGGCCGCGGGAGGAGCCTACAATGAGCAGTTCTTC. Translated, it gives CASSFPAAGGAYNEQFF.

This clonotype has just a few counts. The rearrangement joins TRBV7-2 to TRBJ1-2; possible D gene TRBD1, 5 bases. The CDR3 runs 14 residues. The germline V gene encodes CDR1 SGHTA and CDR2 FQGNSA. Trimming pared 3 bases from V and 3 bases from J, leaving 11 bases between. The CDR3 reads CASSFVGTDYGYTF. CDR3 coding DNA: TGTGCCAGCAGCTTTGTCGGGACGGACTATGGCTACACCTTC.

This clonotype was seen a handful of times. The V and J genes are TRBV3-1 and TRBJ2-2; D possibly corresponds to TRBD1 (6 bases). Deletions cut 6 bases from V and 4 bases from J, with 12 bases between. The CDR3 is 14 amino acids. Germline V lookup: CDR1 LGHDT, CDR2 YNNKEL (reference sequence). The CDR3 region is CASSAQGVTGELFF. The CDR3 region has the DNA TGTGCCAGCAGTGCACAGGGAGTCACCGGGGAGCTGTTTTTT.

This clonotype has a handful of counts. The gene calls are TRBV5-1 and TRBJ2-7; 8 bases are shared with TRBD1. V lost 3 bases, J lost 0 bases, and 5 bases stayed unmatched. The length of the CDR3 is 15 residues. CDR1 SGHRS and CDR2 YFSETQ come from the germline V gene. In nucleotides, the CDR3 is TGCGCCAGCAGCTGGAGGGACAGGAACTCCTACGAGCAGTACTTC. This encodes CASSWRDRNSYEQYF.

The chain combines TRBV5-1 with TRBJ1-1; 7 bases agree with TRBD1. The germline CDR1 and CDR2 sequences are SGHRS and YFSETQ. This CDR3 is built from 16 residues. V gave up 4 bases and J gave up 1 base; unmatched junction bases: 10. Here the CDR3 DNA reads TGCGCCAGCAGCGCTGCACCGGGACAGAGGAACACTGAAGCTTTCTTT. It yields the protein CASSAAPGQRNTEAFF. Using reference TRBV5-1 and TRBJ1-1 for the parts outside the CDR3, the full variable domain is KAGVTQTPRYLIKTRGQQVTLSCSPISGHRSVSWYQQTPGQGLQFLFEYFSETQRNKGNFPGRFSGRQFSNSRSEMNVSTLELGDSALYLCASSAAPGQRNTEAFFGQGTRLTVV.

The genes are TRBV7-6 and TRBJ2-7; 7 positions agree with TRBD1. With 2 bases clipped from V and 5 bases from J, the junction kept 9 bases outside the gene matches. The CDR3 spans 15 residues. Germline-derived CDR1 and CDR2 are SGHVS and FNYEAQ. The DNA for the CDR3 is TGTGCCAGCAGCTTATCCGGGACAGCTTCCCACGAGCAGTACTTC. This translates into CASSLSGTASHEQYF.